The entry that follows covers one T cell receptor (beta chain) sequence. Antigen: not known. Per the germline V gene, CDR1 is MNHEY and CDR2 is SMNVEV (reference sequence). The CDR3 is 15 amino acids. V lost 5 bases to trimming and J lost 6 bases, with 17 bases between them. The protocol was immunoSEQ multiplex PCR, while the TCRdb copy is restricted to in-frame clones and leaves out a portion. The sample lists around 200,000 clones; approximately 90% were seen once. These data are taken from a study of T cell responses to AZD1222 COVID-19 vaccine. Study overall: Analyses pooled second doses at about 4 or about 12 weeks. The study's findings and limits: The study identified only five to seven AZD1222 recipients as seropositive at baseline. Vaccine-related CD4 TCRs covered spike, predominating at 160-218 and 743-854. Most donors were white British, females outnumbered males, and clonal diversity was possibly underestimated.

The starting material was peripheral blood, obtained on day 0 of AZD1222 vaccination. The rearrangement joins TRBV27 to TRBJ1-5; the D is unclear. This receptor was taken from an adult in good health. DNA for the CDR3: TGTGCCAGCAGTCCCTCGGGCTCCATGGGTCAGCCCCAGCATTTT. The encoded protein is CASSPSGSMGQPQHF.